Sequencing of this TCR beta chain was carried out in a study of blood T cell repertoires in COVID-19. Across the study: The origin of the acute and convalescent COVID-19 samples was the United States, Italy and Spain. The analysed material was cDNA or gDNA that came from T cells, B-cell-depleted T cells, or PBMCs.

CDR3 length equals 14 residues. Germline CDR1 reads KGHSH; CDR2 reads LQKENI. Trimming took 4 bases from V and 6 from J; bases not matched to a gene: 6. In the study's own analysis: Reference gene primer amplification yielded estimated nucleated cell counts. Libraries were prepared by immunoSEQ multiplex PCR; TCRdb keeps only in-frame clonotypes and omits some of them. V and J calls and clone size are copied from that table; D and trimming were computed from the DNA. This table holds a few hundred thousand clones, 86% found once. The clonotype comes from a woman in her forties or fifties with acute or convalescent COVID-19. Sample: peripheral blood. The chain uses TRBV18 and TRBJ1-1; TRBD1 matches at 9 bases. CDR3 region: CASSRGQGMAEAFF. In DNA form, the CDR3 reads TGTGCCAGCTCACGTGGACAGGGGATGGCTGAAGCTTTCTTT.